This T cell receptor (beta chain) was sequenced for a study of cytomegalovirus exposure and HLA in healthy donors. Study-wide points: Indistinguishable V segments such as TRBV6-2 and TRBV6-3 were excluded.

Both 60 Vbeta primers and 13 Jbeta primers went into the PCR. Libraries were prepared by immunoSEQ multiplex PCR; TCRdb keeps only in-frame clonotypes and omits some of them. Counted here are approximately 160,000 clones, less than 85% occurring once; the ten biggest clones make up around 4.8%. This clone appeared a few times. Its antigen remains unidentified. CDR3 size: 14 residues. CDR1 SGHVS and CDR2 FQNEAQ come from the germline V gene. V gave up 3 bases and J gave up 5 bases, with 13 bases separating them. Source material: PBMCs. V is TRBV7-8 and J is TRBJ1-2; the D is unclear. This receptor was obtained from a young man in good health and CMV-seronegative. This CDR3 is CASSFLMAGYGYTF. The CDR3 DNA sequence: TGTGCCAGCAGCTTTTTAATGGCGGGGTATGGCTACACCTTC.